A selection of T cell receptor beta chains follows, all from one sample in a study of T-cell memory formation after mild COVID-19. TCRdb called the 5' RACE reads again in MiXCR, with one record for every CDR3 protein. Here the sample spans roughly 370,000 distinct CDR3 sequences, about 15% being singletons. Sequencing was carried out using PBMCs or a T cell subset sorted from them (not recorded which). Source of these receptors: a man between 18 and 29 years old who had mild COVID-19 (a few samples of this study predate the infection). Cell type and time point are not known. Both conserved end residues are part of each CDR3. The order of the fields is V gene, CDR3 protein.

v_call: TRBV11-2
cdr3_aa: CASRRGGGTDNEQFF

v_call: TRBV6-5
cdr3_aa: CASSYGINQPQHF

v_call: TRBV5-1
cdr3_aa: CASSLERGMNTGELFF

v_call: TRBV10-3
cdr3_aa: CAIKTGGYNEQFF

v_call: TRBV2
cdr3_aa: CASSRTGENLGSYNEQFF

v_call: TRBV5-6
cdr3_aa: CASSRAPQTGGRFF

v_call: TRBV20-1
cdr3_aa: CSARDLAGPTDTQYF

v_call: TRBV5-1
cdr3_aa: CASSSTGLAVLETQYF

v_call: TRBV7-3
cdr3_aa: CASSPQGWDAEQYF

v_call: TRBV19
cdr3_aa: CASRLVVGELFF

v_call: TRBV11-2
cdr3_aa: CASSSPGLGQNEQFF

v_call: TRBV20-1
cdr3_aa: CSARANTGELFF

v_call: TRBV30
cdr3_aa: CAWSVSGPDTQYF

v_call: TRBV5-1
cdr3_aa: CASSLGGEAGANVLTF

v_call: TRBV7-6
cdr3_aa: CASAGQGSTGELFF

v_call: TRBV2
cdr3_aa: CASSERTGNGYTF

v_call: TRBV11-3
cdr3_aa: CASSSIQAGELFF

v_call: TRBV7-2
cdr3_aa: CASSPGLSNQPQHF

v_call: TRBV7-2
cdr3_aa: CASSLAGGITFF

v_call: TRBV19
cdr3_aa: CASRIRDREFGYTF